The 28 T cell receptor beta chains presented below share a single source sample, sequenced in a study of OX40 agonist ivuxolimab in advanced cancers. Assay: immunoSEQ multiplex PCR; the TCRdb copy retains only in-frame clones and omits some. Among 10,000 to 15,000 clones listed, around 83% were seen once. The sequences come from CD4+ or CD8+ T cells sorted from blood, collected in a trial of the OX40 agonist ivuxolimab. The receptor source for this set is an adult with an advanced solid tumor such as melanoma, head and neck, liver or kidney cancer.

This chain connects TRBV15 to TRBJ1-5; the D gene is possibly TRBD1 (5 bases). Trimming left V 5 bases short and J 6 bases short, with 17 bases between. The CDR3 is 15 amino acids. Germline assignment: CDR1 LNHNV and CDR2 YYDKDF (reference sequence). The CDR3 sequence is CATSGAQGAGQPQHF. The CDR3 DNA follows: TGTGCCACCAGCGGGGCCCAAGGGGCGGGTCAGCCCCAGCATTTT.

V usage is TRBV7-2 and J usage is TRBJ2-5, with D uncertain. CDR1 and CDR2 (germline): SGHTA, FQGNSA. The V end lost 1 base, the J end lost 5 bases, and 8 bases lay between the germline ends. The CDR3 is made up of 13 amino acids. The CDR3 is CASSLEIQETQYF. In DNA, the CDR3 is TGTGCCAGCAGCTTAGAAATCCAGGAGACCCAGTACTTC.

This clone was counted a single time. V gene TRBV10-3 combines with J gene TRBJ1-1; D ambiguous. Germline-derived CDR1 and CDR2 are ENHRY and SYGVKD. The CDR3 has 15 amino acids. V was shortened by 3 bases and J by 11 bases, with 22 bases between the two germline ends. DNA for the CDR3: TGTGCCATCAGTGAAGGGTTGGGGTGGTCGAATAGGGCTTTCTTT. Translated: CAISEGLGWSNRAFF.

The rearrangement uses TRBV4-3 and TRBJ2-7; 12 bases line up with TRBD2. The CDR3 is made up of 15 amino acids. Germline CDR1 reads LGHNA; CDR2 reads YSLEER. V lost 4 bases and J lost 4; bases outside the gene matches: 5. For the CDR3, the DNA is TGCGCCAGCAGCCCCGGACTAGCGGGATTGTACGAGCAGTACTTC. It is translated as CASSPGLAGLYEQYF.

J is TRBJ1-1 and V is TRBV7-9, with a possible D match to TRBD1 (5 bases). The CDR3 contains 13 residues. Trimming removed 4 bases at V and 0 bases at J, with 6 bases between. Per the germline V gene, CDR1 is SEHNR and CDR2 is FQNEAQ (reference sequence). CDR3 coding DNA: TGTGCCAGCAGCTCGACAGTGAACACTGAAGCTTTCTTT. Its translation is CASSSTVNTEAFF.

This rearrangement joins TRBV10-3 to TRBJ1-2; D is undetermined. With 3 bases removed from V and 8 bases from J, the gap between germline ends came to 10 bases. The CDR3 is 12 amino acids. Germline V gene lookup returns CDR1 ENHRY and CDR2 SYGVKD. In DNA, the CDR3 is TGTGCCATCAGTGAAGCGGCGCTGGGCTACACCTTC. Its protein is CAISEAALGYTF.

There are a few counts of this clone. The chain uses TRBV6-4 and TRBJ2-3; perhaps TRBD1 as D (7 bases). V dropped 4 bases and J dropped 1 base, with 15 bases sitting between them. This CDR3 region has 16 residues. The germline V gene has CDR1 MRHNA and CDR2 SNTAGT. The DNA of the CDR3 is TGTGCCAGCAGTGCAACCACAGGGGAGGGCACAGATACGCAGTATTTT. Residues: CASSATTGEGTDTQYF.

The rearrangement uses TRBV27 and TRBJ2-3; 7 bases match TRBD2. V gave up 4 bases and J gave up 2 bases; unmatched junction bases: 3. The CDR3 is 14 residues long. Germline lookup yields CDR1 MNHEY and CDR2 SMNVEV (reference sequence). The CDR3 reads CASSSREATDTQYF. The CDR3 nucleotides read TGTGCCAGCAGTTCTCGGGAGGCCACAGATACGCAGTATTTT.

The chain recombines TRBV7-8 with TRBJ2-7; 7 bases align to TRBD2. The CDR3 covers 15 residues. The trim removed 1 base at V and 2 bases at J, leaving 5 bases unmatched. Germline loops: CDR1 SGHVS, CDR2 FQNEAQ. The CDR3 sequence: CASSLGEGSAYEQYF. CDR3 in DNA: TGTGCCAGCAGCTTAGGGGAGGGGAGTGCCTACGAGCAGTACTTC.

This chain uses TRBV19 with TRBJ2-5; D possibly corresponds to TRBD2 (6 bases). Looked up from germline, CDR1 is LNHDA and CDR2 is SQIVND (reference sequence). The CDR3 has 15 residues. V lost 4 bases, J lost 0 bases, and 12 bases lay in between. The CDR3 loop reads CASSNRREYQETQYF. In DNA, the CDR3 is TGTGCCAGTAGTAACCGACGGGAGTACCAAGAGACCCAGTACTTC.

The V and J genes are TRBV9 and TRBJ2-1; maybe TRBD1 (6 bases). This CDR3 region has 18 residues. Germline assignment: CDR1 SGDLS and CDR2 YYNGEE. The V gene lost 2 bases and the J gene lost 1 base, with 19 bases spanning the gap. The CDR3 protein is CASSVGGSVGGSYNEQFF. The CDR3 region has the DNA TGTGCCAGCAGCGTTGGAGGTAGCGTAGGGGGATCCTACAATGAGCAGTTCTTC.

The V call is TRBV5-1, the J call TRBJ1-2; D perhaps matches TRBD1 (5 bases). The CDR3 has 15 amino acids. Germline CDR1 SGHRS, CDR2 YFSETQ. V was shortened by 3 bases and J by 2 bases, with 14 bases between the two germline ends. The CDR3: CASSSGQGANYGYTF. CDR3 bases: TGCGCCAGCAGCTCAGGACAAGGAGCGAACTATGGCTACACCTTC.

The chain is built from TRBV15 and TRBJ1-2; tentative D call: TRBD1 (5 bases). Trimming left V 0 bases short and J 8 bases short, with 13 bases between. The germline V gene encodes CDR1 LNHNV and CDR2 YYDKDF (reference sequence). The CDR3 length is 14 residues. CDR3 region: CATSRDEQGWGYTF. Written as DNA, the CDR3 is TGTGCCACCAGCAGAGATGAGCAGGGTTGGGGCTACACCTTC.

The chain is built from TRBV29-1 and TRBJ2-7; TRBD1 aligns across 10 bases. The CDR3 sequence is 12 residues long. V trimming: 7 bases; J trimming: 3 bases; junction bases outside the gene matches: 3. Germline assignment: CDR1 SQVTM and CDR2 ANQGSEA. In DNA, the CDR3 is TGCAGCGCCGGGGACAGGGGCTACGAGCAGTACTTC. This encodes CSAGDRGYEQYF.

This chain uses TRBV4-3 with TRBJ1-2; 9 bases align to TRBD1. Unmatched junction bases numbered 6, after V lost 1 base and J lost 3 bases. The CDR3 is made up of 16 amino acids. Germline V lookup: CDR1 LGHNA, CDR2 YSLEER. Written as DNA, the CDR3 is TGCGCCAGCAGCCAAGGATATGGGACAGGGCACTATGGCTACACCTTC. Translated: CASSQGYGTGHYGYTF.

This rearrangement joins TRBV7-6 to TRBJ2-1; 7 bases are a match to TRBD2. This CDR3 has 14 residues. Trimming cost V 5 bases and J 5 bases; bases outside gene matches: 6. The germline CDR1 and CDR2 sequences are SGHVS and FNYEAQ. The CDR3 DNA reads as TGTGCCAGCAGCCGAAGCGGGGTTAACAATGAGCAGTTCTTC. Translated, it gives CASSRSGVNNEQFF. Using reference TRBV7-6 and TRBJ2-1 for the parts outside the CDR3, the full variable domain is GAGVSQSPRYKVTKRGQDVALRCDPISGHVSLYWYRQALGQGPEFLTYFNYEAQQDKSGLPNDRFSAERPEGSISTLTIQRTEQRDSAMYRCASSRSGVNNEQFFGPGTRLTVL.

This clone came up once. The chain joins TRBV28 to TRBJ2-1; D is unresolved. CDR3 length: 14 amino acids. From germline, CDR1 is MDHEN and CDR2 SYDVKM. V was cut by 8 bases and J by 0 bases, with 11 bases left in between. The CDR3 protein is CASRGPSSYNEQFF. DNA for the CDR3: TGTGCCAGCCGCGGACCGAGCTCCTACAATGAGCAGTTCTTC. Full variable domain (outside the CDR3, taken from reference TRBV28 and TRBJ2-1): DVKVTQSSRYLVKRTGEKVFLECVQDMDHENMFWYRQDPGLGLRLIYFSYDVKMKEKGDIPEGYSVSREKKERFSLILESASTNQTSMYLCASRGPSSYNEQFFGPGTRLTVL.

The chain employs TRBV19 and TRBJ2-7; 10 nucleotides match TRBD1. Losses at the gene ends were 5 bases for V and 3 bases for J; bases not matched to a gene: 4. Germline V gene data show CDR1 as LNHDA and CDR2 as SQIVND (reference sequence). CDR3 length equals 14 residues. The CDR3 region is CASSETGGIYEQYF. The CDR3 DNA follows: TGTGCCAGTAGTGAGACAGGGGGCATCTACGAGCAGTACTTC.

The chain has TRBV6-5 and TRBJ2-5; possible D gene TRBD1, 5 bases. Deletions cut 1 base from V and 3 bases from J, with 6 bases between. CDR1 is MNHEY and CDR2 is SVGAGI in the germline V gene. The CDR3 covers 13 residues. CDR3 DNA sequence: TGTGCCAGCAGTTACTTAGGGGAAGAGACCCAGTACTTC. Translating gives CASSYLGEETQYF.

This clone showed up just once. V is TRBV5-1 and J is TRBJ1-1; 10 bases are shared with TRBD1. Germline V lookup: CDR1 SGHRS, CDR2 YFSETQ. The J segment lost 1 base and the V segment lost 4 bases, leaving 4 bases of the junction unmatched. The CDR3 is 15 amino acids. DNA of the CDR3: TGCGCCAGCAGCGAAGGGACAGGGGCGAACACTGAAGCTTTCTTT. This codes for CASSEGTGANTEAFF.

The rearrangement uses TRBV4-2 and TRBJ2-6; 16 bases agree with TRBD2. The V and J ends lost 1 base and 0 bases, in that order; junction bases with no gene match: 9. From germline, CDR1 is LGHNA and CDR2 YNFKEQ. The CDR3 has 22 residues. The CDR3 reads CASSQAGPGLAGGTSGANVLTF. The CDR3 bases are TGTGCCAGCAGCCAAGCGGGACCGGGACTAGCGGGAGGGACCTCTGGGGCCAACGTCCTGACTTTC.

The chain is built from TRBV13 and TRBJ2-7; perhaps TRBD1 as D (5 bases). The CDR3 sequence is 14 residues long. In germline, CDR1 is PRHDT, CDR2 FYEKMQ (reference sequence). With 0 bases removed from V and 4 bases from J, the gap between germline ends came to 10 bases. The CDR3 sequence: CASSLGQGRYEQYF. The CDR3 region has the DNA TGTGCCAGCAGCTTAGGGCAGGGTCGGTACGAGCAGTACTTC.

This clone was found a few times. The V call is TRBV5-1, the J call TRBJ1-1; possibly TRBD1 for D (5 bases). This CDR3 contains 14 residues. From germline, CDR1 is SGHRS and CDR2 YFSETQ. V was trimmed by 1 base and J by 2 bases, leaving 9 bases between them. The CDR3 nucleotides read TGCGCCAGCAGCTTGTCAGGGTATAACACTGAAGCTTTCTTT. Protein product: CASSLSGYNTEAFF.

This chain links TRBV7-9 with TRBJ2-1, with D perhaps matching TRBD1 (6 bases). The CDR3 is 14 amino acids. V lost 0 bases, J lost 9 bases, and 12 bases lay in between. CDR1 is SEHNR and CDR2 is FQNEAQ in the germline V gene (reference sequence). The CDR3 DNA is TGTGCCAGCAGCTTAGCGTTAGAAGGGGGTGAGCAGTTCTTC. It codes for CASSLALEGGEQFF.

This sequence joins TRBV7-9 and TRBJ1-2; D uncertain. Trimming removed 5 bases from V and 0 bases from J, with 19 bases in between. The length of the CDR3 is 17 residues. From germline, CDR1 is SEHNR and CDR2 FQNEAQ (reference sequence). Here the CDR3 reads CASSPPSDGPPNYGYTF. The CDR3 DNA follows: TGTGCCAGCAGCCCTCCATCTGACGGCCCACCTAACTATGGCTACACCTTC.

The J gene is TRBJ2-3, the V gene TRBV29-1, with no clear D. Germline CDR1 is SQVTM and CDR2 is ANQGSEA. This CDR3 contains 13 residues. V gave up 1 base and J gave up 4 bases, with 9 bases separating them. DNA for the CDR3: TGCAGCGTTGAAGGGAGACCGCCAGATACGCAGTATTTT. The encoded protein is CSVEGRPPDTQYF.

This rearrangement joins TRBV11-2 to TRBJ1-3, with D maybe TRBD1 (5 bases). The CDR3 consists of 19 residues. The V and J ends lost 5 bases and 2 bases respectively, with 25 bases between them. Germline V gene data show CDR1 as SGHAT and CDR2 as FQNNGV. The CDR3 sequence is CASSPILMRGSGTGNTIYF. CDR3 coding DNA: TGTGCCAGCAGCCCTATCCTTATGAGGGGCAGTGGGACTGGAAACACCATATATTTT.

The chain joins TRBV11-2 to TRBJ2-1; TRBD2 is a possible D gene (6 bases). Germline CDR1 reads SGHAT; CDR2 reads FQNNGV. The germline V and J ends were trimmed by 5 bases and 1 base, with 12 bases remaining between them. The CDR3 loop spans 15 amino acids. As DNA, the CDR3 is TGTGCCAGCAGCAGTGGGGCGGGGTCCTACAATGAGCAGTTCTTC. Amino acids: CASSSGAGSYNEQFF.